This passage covers 21 T cell receptor beta chains from one sample sequenced in a study of CD8+CD57+ T cells in acquired aplastic anemia. TCR beta VDJ and CDR3 profiles were obtained from a genomic DNA template. From the reads, TCRdb called clonotypes with MiXCR, one entry per CDR3 protein. The table lists roughly 180,000 distinct CDR3 sequences, 45% to 50% of them singletons. The sequenced material came from sorted CD4+, CD8+, or CD8+CD57+ T cells (not recorded which) from PBMCs. Source of these receptors: a human donor in good health.

This clonotype showed up many times. The J gene is TRBJ1-6, the V gene TRBV6-5; TRBD1 is a possible D gene (5 bases). Trimming pared 0 bases from V and 0 bases from J, leaving 12 bases between. Germline V gives CDR1 MNHEY, CDR2 SVGAGI. The CDR3 has 18 amino acids. CDR3 loop: CASSYSGPGSSYNSPLHF. The CDR3 nucleotides are TGTGCCAGCAGTTACTCGGGGCCGGGGAGCTCCTATAATTCACCCCTCCACTTT.

CDR3 nucleotides: TGTGCCACCAGCAGAGGGGACCATAGCAATCAGCCCCAGCATTTT. This gives the protein CATSRGDHSNQPQHF. The chain is built from TRBV15 and TRBJ1-5; TRBD1 is a possible D gene (5 bases). V lost 1 base and J lost 0, with 7 bases in between. The CDR3 contains 15 residues. CDR1 and CDR2 from the germline V gene are LNHNV and YYDKDF (reference sequence).

The rearrangement joins TRBV15 to TRBJ1-4; D unresolved. V was pared by 7 bases and J by 3 bases, with 12 bases between. The CDR3 consists of 14 residues. Per the germline V gene, CDR1 is LNHNV and CDR2 is YYDKDF (reference sequence). The CDR3 DNA follows: TGTGCCACCATGGGTAGGGCGGCTAATGAAAAACTGTTTTTT. Encoded protein: CATMGRAANEKLFF.

Concerning this clonotype: Mismatch with germline at one junction end may stem from a read error. The V and J genes are TRBV10-3 and TRBJ1-5; D possibly corresponds to TRBD1 (5 bases). CDR3 length: 8 amino acids. Germline lookup yields CDR1 ENHRY and CDR2 SYGVKD. DNA for the CDR3: TGTGCCGCGGGACCCCCTCGTTTT. Residues: CAAGPPRF.

This clonotype was detected only a few times. It may be a read error: a sequence one base away is much more abundant. The gene calls are TRBV20-1 and TRBJ2-1, with 15 bases lining up with TRBD2. The V gene's germline CDR1 is DFQATT and CDR2 SNEGSKA (reference sequence). The CDR3 covers 17 residues. The CDR3 DNA reads TGCAGTGCTAGAGTTCCCCCGGGACTAGCGGGAGGAAATGAGCAGTCCTTC. It is translated as CSARVPPGLAGGNEQSF.

This clonotype was detected only once. The rearrangement joins TRBV7-2 to TRBJ1-5, with D hard to call. The V gene lost 4 bases and the J gene lost 11 bases, with 12 bases spanning the gap. There are 12 residues in the CDR3. Germline V gives CDR1 SGHTA, CDR2 FQGNSA. The CDR3 sequence: CASSSEVGAQHF. CDR3 DNA sequence: TGTGCCAGCAGCTCGGAGGTTGGGGCCCAGCATTTT.

The chain couples TRBV2 to TRBJ1-1; unclear D gene. Trimming pared 6 bases from V and 1 base from J, leaving 9 bases between. Germline-derived CDR1 and CDR2 are SNHLY and FYNNEI. The CDR3 length is 13 residues. As DNA, the CDR3 is TGTGCCAGCAGGGTTAAATCGAACACTGAAGCTTTCTTT. It yields the protein CASRVKSNTEAFF.

The rearrangement joins TRBV29-1 to TRBJ1-2; no clear D gene. Germline CDR1 and CDR2: SQVTM and ANQGSEA. The V end lost 2 bases, the J end lost 2 bases, and 6 bases lay between the germline ends. The CDR3 consists of 12 residues. Here the CDR3 DNA reads TGCAGCGTTGAAACGGGAAACTATGGCTACACCTTC. Residues: CSVETGNYGYTF.

This clonotype was picked up many times. The CDR3 DNA is TGTGCCAGCAACCCGGACAGGGGTTACGAGCAGTACTTC. Protein: CASNPDRGYEQYF. The chain is built from TRBV6-1 and TRBJ2-7; 9 bases are a match to TRBD1. This CDR3 is built from 13 residues. After removal of 7 bases from V and 4 bases from J, the junction contained 5 bases not matched to a gene. Germline assignment: CDR1 MNHNS and CDR2 SASEGT.

Many counts were recorded for this clonotype. The chain uses TRBV7-9 and TRBJ1-5; 8 bases line up with TRBD1. Looked up from germline, CDR1 is SEHNR and CDR2 is FQNEAQ (reference sequence). V dropped 2 bases and J dropped 6; count of bases not matched to a gene: 6. This CDR3 has 15 residues. CDR3 coding DNA: TGTGCCAGCAGCTTAAATTCAGGGGGCGGTCAGCCCCAGCATTTT. Translation gives CASSLNSGGGQPQHF.

This sequence joins TRBV19 and TRBJ1-1; 8 bases line up with TRBD1. The CDR3 totals 15 residues. Trimming cost V 7 bases and J 4 bases; bases outside gene matches: 11. Looked up from germline, CDR1 is LNHDA and CDR2 is SQIVND (reference sequence). The CDR3 protein is CASIRGRFGITEAFF. CDR3 in DNA: TGTGCCAGTATCAGGGGGCGTTTTGGTATCACTGAAGCTTTCTTT.

A few counts support this clonotype. The chain has TRBV28 and TRBJ2-1; 13 bases align to TRBD2. The CDR3 is 16 amino acids. CDR1 is MDHEN and CDR2 is SYDVKM in the germline V gene. V shed 5 bases, J shed 9 bases, and the junction held 10 bases outside the gene matches. In nucleotides, the CDR3 is TGTGCCAGCAGTGCTACCGGGACTAGCGGGAAGGCTGAGCAGTTCTTC. This codes for CASSATGTSGKAEQFF.

This clonotype was counted many times. This sequence joins TRBV7-6 and TRBJ2-7; 15 bases are shared with TRBD2. V was pared by 5 bases and J by 6 bases, with 5 bases of the junction left unmatched. Per germline, CDR1 SGHVS and CDR2 FNYEAQ. The CDR3 is 15 residues long. CDR3 region: CASSLGLAGGGEQYF. The CDR3 DNA reads TGTGCCAGCAGCCTGGGACTAGCGGGAGGCGGCGAGCAGTACTTC.

In its sample, this clonotype was seen a few times. V gene TRBV15 combines with J gene TRBJ2-3, with 9 positions matching TRBD2. The V and J ends lost 1 base and 5 bases, in that order; junction bases with no gene match: 7. The germline V gene encodes CDR1 LNHNV and CDR2 YYDKDF (reference sequence). This CDR3 contains 16 residues. The CDR3 DNA reads TGTGCCACCAGCAGAGGCCTAGCGGGGAGTGGAGATACGCAGTATTTT. Protein: CATSRGLAGSGDTQYF.

The chain combines TRBV7-9 with TRBJ1-1; D unresolved. Trimming removed 3 bases from V and 7 bases from J, with 12 bases in between. This CDR3 is 13 amino acids long. Germline CDR1 is SEHNR and CDR2 is FQNEAQ (reference sequence). This chain's CDR3 is CASSFFSADEAFF. CDR3 nucleotides: TGTGCCAGCAGCTTCTTCAGCGCAGATGAAGCTTTCTTT.

This rearrangement joins TRBV7-2 to TRBJ2-7; D is uncertain. Germline V CDR1 and CDR2: SGHTA, FQGNSA. The CDR3 contains 13 residues. Trimming pared 1 base from V and 3 bases from J, leaving 7 bases between. The CDR3 region is CASSLGVLYEQYF. The DNA for the CDR3 is TGTGCCAGCAGCTTAGGTGTTCTCTACGAGCAGTACTTC.

The chain employs TRBV12-3 or TRBV12-4 and TRBJ2-7; the D is unclear. The CDR3 consists of 13 residues. V lost 2 bases and J 2 bases, leaving 7 bases between the germline ends. The CDR3: CASSLQAAYEQYF. The DNA of the CDR3 is TGTGCCAGCAGTTTACAGGCTGCCTACGAGCAGTACTTC.

The chain carries TRBV5-1 and TRBJ2-1; D not certain. CDR3 size: 13 residues. Germline V gene lookup returns CDR1 SGHRS and CDR2 YFSETQ. V was cut by 2 bases and J by 8 bases, with 11 bases left in between. The CDR3 region has the DNA TGCGCCAGCAGCTTCGGTTTTGACGATGAGCAGTTCTTC. The encoded protein is CASSFGFDDEQFF.

Concerning this clonotype: The conserved final phenylalanine or tryptophan is absent from the CDR3, which likely points to a read error. This CDR3 is CSAIGYQETQYS. The CDR3 DNA reads TGCAGCGCTATAGGATACCAAGAGACCCAGTACTCC. The rearrangement joins TRBV29-1 to TRBJ2-5, with no clear D. In germline, CDR1 is SQVTM, CDR2 ANQGSEA. This CDR3 is built from 12 residues. V was trimmed by 7 bases and J by 0 bases, leaving 9 bases between them.

V is TRBV15 and J is TRBJ2-7, with a weak D call TRBD1 (6 bases). Germline CDR1 reads LNHNV; CDR2 reads YYDKDF (reference sequence). The CDR3 runs to 14 residues. Trimming stripped 4 bases from V and 4 bases from J, with 14 bases between. The CDR3 sequence is CATSIPGQGYEQYF. The CDR3 nucleotides read TGTGCCACCAGCATCCCGGGACAAGGATACGAGCAGTACTTC.

Points on this clonotype: The conserved closing phenylalanine or tryptophan is absent in this CDR3, likely reflecting a read error. The V gene is TRBV29-1, the J gene TRBJ1-3; 8 nucleotides match TRBD1. The germline gives CDR1 SQVTM, CDR2 ANQGSEA. This CDR3 spans 16 amino acids. Unmatched junction bases numbered 10, after V lost 3 bases and J lost 3 bases. CDR3 DNA sequence: TGCAGCGTTGAGGTAGCCAGGGGGCTTGGTGGAAACACCATATATTCT. Translating it yields CSVEVARGLGGNTIYS.